This TCR beta chain was recorded in a study of CD8 T cells in ankylosing spondylitis. Whole-study results and caveats: Peripheral blood samples showed relatively rare disease-linked clones, and these clones were CD8+.

The V gene's germline CDR1 is MGHRA and CDR2 YSYEKL. CDR3 length: 16 residues. Deletions cut 3 bases from V and 4 bases from J, with 13 bases between. TCRdb processed the 5' RACE reads anew with MiXCR; each CDR3 protein has one entry. The sample records 380,000 or so distinct CDR3 sequences, roughly 22% being singletons. A remark on this clonotype: Its antigen is currently unknown.

Sequencing was performed on blood, either unsorted or a sorted T cell fraction (not recorded which). The chain joins TRBV4-1 to TRBJ2-6; no clear D gene. The sequence was collected from a male donor with ankylosing spondylitis or in good health (not recorded which). The CDR3 spells CASSHDHITGANVLTF. CDR3 DNA: TGCGCCAGCAGCCATGACCACATTACAGGGGCCAACGTCCTGACTTTC.